This T cell receptor beta chain was identified in a study of CD8+CD57+ T cells in acquired aplastic anemia. Background on the study: 3 to 4 ug was the average amount of DNA from sorted CD4+ and CD8+ cells. General study findings and limits: Significant differences in CD8+ Simpson's diversity were not observed between patients and controls.

Germline V gene sequence: CDR1 SGHRS, CDR2 YFSETQ. The CDR3 contains 17 residues. With 0 bases clipped from V and 1 base from J, the junction kept 7 bases outside the gene matches. Genomic DNA, serving as template, underwent TCR beta VDJ and CDR3 profiling. TCRdb analysed the reads with MiXCR anew, one entry per CDR3 protein. The sample lists hundreds of thousands of distinct CDR3 sequences; 60% to 80% were seen once. A remark on this clonotype: What it recognizes is unknown.

The chain combines TRBV5-1 with TRBJ2-7; TRBD1 aligns across 10 bases. The specimen sequenced was sorted CD4+, CD8+, or CD8+CD57+ T cells (not recorded which) from PBMCs. This TCR derives from a human donor in good health, serving as a control. This chain's CDR3 is CASSLGPGQGRSYEQYF. CDR3 nucleotide sequence: TGCGCCAGCAGCTTGGGGCCGGGACAGGGGAGGTCCTACGAGCAGTACTTC.